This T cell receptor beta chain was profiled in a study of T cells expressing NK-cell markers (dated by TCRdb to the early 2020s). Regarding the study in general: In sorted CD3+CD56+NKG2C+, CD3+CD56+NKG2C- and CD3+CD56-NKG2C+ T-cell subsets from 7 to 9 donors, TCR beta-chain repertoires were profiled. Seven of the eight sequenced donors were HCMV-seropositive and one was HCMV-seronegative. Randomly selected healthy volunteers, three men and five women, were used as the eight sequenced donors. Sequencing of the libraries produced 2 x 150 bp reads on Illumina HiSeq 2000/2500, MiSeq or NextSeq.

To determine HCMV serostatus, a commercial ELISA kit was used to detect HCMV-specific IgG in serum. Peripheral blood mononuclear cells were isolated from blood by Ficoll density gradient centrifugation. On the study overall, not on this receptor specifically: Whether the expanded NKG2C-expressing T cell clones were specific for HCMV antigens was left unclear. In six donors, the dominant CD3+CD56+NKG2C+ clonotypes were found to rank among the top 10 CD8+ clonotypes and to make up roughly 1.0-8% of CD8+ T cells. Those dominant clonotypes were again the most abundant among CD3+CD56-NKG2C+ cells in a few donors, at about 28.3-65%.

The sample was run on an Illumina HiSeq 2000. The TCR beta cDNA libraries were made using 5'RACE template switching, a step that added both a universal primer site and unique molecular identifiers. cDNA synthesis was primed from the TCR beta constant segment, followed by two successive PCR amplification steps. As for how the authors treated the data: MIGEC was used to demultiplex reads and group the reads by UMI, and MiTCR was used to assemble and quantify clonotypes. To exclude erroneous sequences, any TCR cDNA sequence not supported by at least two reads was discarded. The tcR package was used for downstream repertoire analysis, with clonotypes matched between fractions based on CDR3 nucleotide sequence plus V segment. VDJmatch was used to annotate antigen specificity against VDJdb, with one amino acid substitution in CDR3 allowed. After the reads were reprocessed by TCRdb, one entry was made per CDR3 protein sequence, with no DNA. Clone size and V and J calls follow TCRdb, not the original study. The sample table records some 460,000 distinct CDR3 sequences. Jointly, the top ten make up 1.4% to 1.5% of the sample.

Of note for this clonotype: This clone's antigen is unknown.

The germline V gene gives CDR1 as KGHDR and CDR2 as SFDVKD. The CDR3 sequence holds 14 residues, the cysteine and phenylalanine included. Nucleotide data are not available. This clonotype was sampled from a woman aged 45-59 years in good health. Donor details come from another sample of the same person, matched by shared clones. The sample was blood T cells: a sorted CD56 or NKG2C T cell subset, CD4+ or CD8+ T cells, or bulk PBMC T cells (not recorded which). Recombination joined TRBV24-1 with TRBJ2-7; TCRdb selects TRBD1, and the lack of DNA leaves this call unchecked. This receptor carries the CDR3 CATRADRGVDEQYF.